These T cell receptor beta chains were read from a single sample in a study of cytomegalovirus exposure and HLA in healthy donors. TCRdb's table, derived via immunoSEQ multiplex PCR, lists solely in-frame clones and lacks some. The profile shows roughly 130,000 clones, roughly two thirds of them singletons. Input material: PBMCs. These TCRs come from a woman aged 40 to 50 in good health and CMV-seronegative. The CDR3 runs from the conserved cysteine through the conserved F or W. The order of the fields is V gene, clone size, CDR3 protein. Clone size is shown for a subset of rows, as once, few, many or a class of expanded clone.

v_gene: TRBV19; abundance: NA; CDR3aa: CASSIASGLQETQYF
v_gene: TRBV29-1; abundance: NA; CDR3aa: CSAGQATGNTIYF
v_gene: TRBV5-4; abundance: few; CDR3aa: CASSPGQGPYNEQFF
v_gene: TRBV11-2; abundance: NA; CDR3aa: CASSLDTFQGSNTEAFF
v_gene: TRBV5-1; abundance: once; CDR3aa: CASSLPGQGNNEQFF
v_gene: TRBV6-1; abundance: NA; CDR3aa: CASSEISGGLTEAFF
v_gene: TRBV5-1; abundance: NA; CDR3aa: CASRTRQGTDTEAFF
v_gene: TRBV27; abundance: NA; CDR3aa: CASGGGRLLTEGYGYTF
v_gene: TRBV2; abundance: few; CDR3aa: CASVAGGLNTDTQYF
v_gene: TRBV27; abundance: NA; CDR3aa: CASSFGDRGTHYNEQFF
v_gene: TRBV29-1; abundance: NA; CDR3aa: CSVGPGSPWGDTQYF
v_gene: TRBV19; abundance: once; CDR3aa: CATSDRGRTEAFF
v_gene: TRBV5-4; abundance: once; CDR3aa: CASSLGGRNTGELFF
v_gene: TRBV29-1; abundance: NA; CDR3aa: CSVRTETMNTEAFF
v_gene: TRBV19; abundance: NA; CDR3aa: CASRLTGLNTEAFF
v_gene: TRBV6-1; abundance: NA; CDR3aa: CASSGGQGEVGELFF
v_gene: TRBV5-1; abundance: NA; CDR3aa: CASSLTGEYTEAFF
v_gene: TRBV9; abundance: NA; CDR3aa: CASSVVPTSSGNTIYF
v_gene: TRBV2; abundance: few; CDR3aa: CASSDMLDFFYEQYF
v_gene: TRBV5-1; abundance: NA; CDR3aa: CASSLAGQGRSPLHF
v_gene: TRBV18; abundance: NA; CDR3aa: CASAQGRFPPNTQYF
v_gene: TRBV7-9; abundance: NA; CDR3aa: CASSFGGGMFF
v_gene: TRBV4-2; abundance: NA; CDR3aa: CASSRTGTLEEYGYTF
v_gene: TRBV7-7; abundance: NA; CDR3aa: CASSSYRGKNTGELFF
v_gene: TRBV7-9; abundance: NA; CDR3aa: CASSLGVGPKVEKLFF
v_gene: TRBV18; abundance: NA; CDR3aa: CASSPSSGDSVEAFF
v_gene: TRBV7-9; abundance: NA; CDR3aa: CASSPDRLRTLNTEAFF
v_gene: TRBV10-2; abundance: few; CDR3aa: CASGTGTGVGELFF
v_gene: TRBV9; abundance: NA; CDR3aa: CASSVVEGSIDYNEQFF
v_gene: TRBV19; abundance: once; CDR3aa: CASSSSGQGMYGYTF
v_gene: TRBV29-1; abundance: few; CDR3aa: CSVTFVQLNTEAFF
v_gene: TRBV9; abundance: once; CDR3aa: CASSADRVSHIQYF
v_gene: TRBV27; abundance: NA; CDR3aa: CASRQGANTEAFF
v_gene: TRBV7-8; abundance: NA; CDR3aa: CASSLVRIRGRTEAFF
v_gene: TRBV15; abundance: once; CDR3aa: CATSRRLGSLAEVRNTGELFF
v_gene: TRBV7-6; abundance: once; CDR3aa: CASSVYLSGGQPQHF